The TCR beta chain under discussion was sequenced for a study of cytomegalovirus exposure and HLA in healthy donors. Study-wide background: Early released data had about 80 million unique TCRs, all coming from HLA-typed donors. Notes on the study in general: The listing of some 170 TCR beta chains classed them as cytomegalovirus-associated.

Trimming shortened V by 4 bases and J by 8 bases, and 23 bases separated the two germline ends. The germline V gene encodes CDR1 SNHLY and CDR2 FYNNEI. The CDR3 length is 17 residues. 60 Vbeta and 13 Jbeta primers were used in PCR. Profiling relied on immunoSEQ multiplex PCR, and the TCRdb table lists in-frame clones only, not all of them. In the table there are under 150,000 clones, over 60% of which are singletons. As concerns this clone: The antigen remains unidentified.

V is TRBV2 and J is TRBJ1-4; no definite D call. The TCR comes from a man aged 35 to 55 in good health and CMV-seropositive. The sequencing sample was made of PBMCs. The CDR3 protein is CASSGSHRVGSGEKLFF. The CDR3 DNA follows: TGTGCCAGCAGTGGGAGTCATAGGGTCGGTAGCGGAGAAAAACTGTTTTTT.